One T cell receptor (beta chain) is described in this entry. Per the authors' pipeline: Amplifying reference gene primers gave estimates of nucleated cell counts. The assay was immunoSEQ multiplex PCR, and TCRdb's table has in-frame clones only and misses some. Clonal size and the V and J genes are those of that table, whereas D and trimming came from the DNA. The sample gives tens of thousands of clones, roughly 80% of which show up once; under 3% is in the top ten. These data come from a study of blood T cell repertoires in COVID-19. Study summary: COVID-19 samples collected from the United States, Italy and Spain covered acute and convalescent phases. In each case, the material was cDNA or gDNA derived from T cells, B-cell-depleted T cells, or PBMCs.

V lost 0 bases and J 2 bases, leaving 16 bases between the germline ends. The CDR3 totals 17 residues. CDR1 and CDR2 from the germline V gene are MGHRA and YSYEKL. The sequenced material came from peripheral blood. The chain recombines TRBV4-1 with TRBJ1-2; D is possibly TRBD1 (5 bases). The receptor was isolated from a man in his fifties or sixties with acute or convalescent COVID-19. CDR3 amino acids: CASSQENRPRENYGYTF. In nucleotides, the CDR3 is TGCGCCAGCAGCCAAGAGAACAGGCCTCGGGAGAACTATGGCTACACCTTC.